A single T cell receptor (beta chain) is shown here with its context. No antigen is known for it. Base qualities are missing; no much larger clone stands one base away. V loses 3 bases at its end and J loses 5 bases; junction bases beyond the gene matches: 3. The CDR3, from cysteine to phenylalanine, totals 13 residues. The entry retains the CDR3 DNA only, 39 bases that are in frame from base 1. The germline V gene yields SGHVS for CDR1 and FQNEAQ for CDR2. Libraries were prepared through the immunoSEQ multiplex PCR assay. A mixture of 60 forward primers for TCR Vbeta segments and 13 reverse primers for TCR Jbeta segments was used in the multiplex PCR. The CDR3 region of rearranged TCR beta genes was amplified from genomic DNA by a multiplex PCR assay. The amplified TCR beta libraries were sequenced on the Illumina HiSeq System as 87-base-pair reads. As for the authors' bioinformatics: In a later analysis, about 80 million unique TCR beta chains were counted across the approximately 620 repertoires, and roughly 11 million of these chains were shared by at least two donors. A nearest-neighbor algorithm error-corrected the raw reads and collapsed the reads into unique sequences, merging closely related sequences to remove PCR and sequencing errors. CDR3 sequences were aligned to IMGT reference sequences to assign V, D and J gene segments. For a sequence to be retained, at least a six-nucleotide match to both a V gene segment and a J gene segment was required. A rearrangement counted as productive if the CDR3 had no stop codons and remained in frame with V and J, and every other rearrangement counted as non-productive. CDR3 was defined by IMGT convention, running from the second conserved V-encoded cysteine to the conserved J-encoded phenylalanine. The earlier analysis of about 530 of the donors excluded any sequence lacking an unambiguous match to a single V gene segment. An earlier analysis of under 750 of the donors called V segments functional above 56.7% productive rearrangements and segregating when the between-donor standard deviation exceeded 5%. To diagnose cytomegalovirus status from the catalog of TCR beta chain sequences, a statistical classification framework was built. In a later analysis, TCR nucleotide sequences were compared against IMGT/GENE-DB human TR gene sequences so that V and J genes could be assigned. A later analysis assigned CDR3 sequences and most-parsimonious VDJ recombination scenarios with the TCRdist pipeline. In a later analysis, each TCR beta chain was defined by its CDR3 amino acid sequence together with its V-gene family, and reads without a unique V-gene family were excluded. To address suspected cross-contamination and a sequencing artifact, a later analysis removed approximately 590 highly shared, low-generation-probability nucleotide sequences. A later analysis calculated a clonal expansion index for each public chain from normalized within-repertoire ranks of inferred template counts. In a later analysis, generation probabilities were computed using a VDJ recombination model fitted to out-of-frame rearrangements, and the results were checked against IGoR. In a later analysis, TCR-TCR, TCR-HLA and TCR-CMV co-occurrence was scored with hypergeometric tests, and a repertoire-size bias correction was applied to TCR pairs. A later analysis estimated false discovery rates by permuting HLA or CMV assignments 20 times. A later analysis grouped co-occurring TCRs with DBSCAN, adding TCRdist sequence similarity when clustering within HLA-allele-positive subsets. Repertoires with fewer than 30,000 or more than 120,000 public chains, plus five repertoires with anomalous nucleotide sharing, were excluded from co-occurrence clustering. TCRdb carries this immuneACCESS record with in-frame sequences only. Its versions omit some clonotypes, under half of them owing to an unresolved V gene in the studies checked, with the rest unexplained. V and J calls and clone size follow that table, whereas D and trimming were derived from the DNA. The sample table shows some 200,000 clones, and about three quarters are seen once. Of the sample, 2.5% to 3% falls within the top ten clones.

The data stem from a study of cytomegalovirus exposure and HLA in healthy donors (dated by TCRdb to 2016 to 2017). At the level of the whole study: In an earlier analysis of 587 of the donors, approximately 260 Gb of sequence data and some 120 million unique TCR beta sequences from roughly 190 million T cells were reported. About 310 gigabases of sequencing data and 70 million to 85 million unique TCR sequences were included in an early release covering 550 to 650 HLA-typed donors. Of the roughly 400 genotyped donors, less than 85% were placed in the genetic ancestry cluster associated with self-reported Caucasian donors. The study aimed to test whether cataloging public T cell receptors could reveal signatures of past pathogen exposure. Using immunosequencing, the study profiled T cell repertoires from about 610 subjects and related those repertoires to cytomegalovirus serostatus. In addition to the first cohort of hundreds of subjects, a separate validation cohort of 120 different subjects was used. To predict cytomegalovirus infection status, the study combined high-throughput TCR immunosequencing, statistical association of individual TCRs with disease status, and machine learning. A later analysis re-analyzed previously published TCR beta repertoires from roughly 690 donors and added high-resolution HLA genotyping to study TCR occurrence patterns. Rather than drawing on any new phenotypic data, the later analysis identified candidate immune exposures from TCR beta sequences and the way those sequences occurred across donors. In an earlier analysis of a few hundred of the donors, high-throughput TCR beta sequencing was used to judge whether each TCR beta V gene segment behaved as functional or pseudogenic. Donor age, sex, ethnicity and CMV serostatus were compiled alongside the repertoire data. A later genetic analysis used genome-wide SNP genotypes for about 65% of the roughly 700 donors, treating that subset as a discovery cohort. All discovery cohort repertoires had been generated using a single sequencing platform. HLA typing covered class I and class II loci at four-digit resolution. Typing coverage varied by locus: about 620-630 donors for A, B, C, DRB1 and DQB1; some 520 for DQA1; more than 600 for DPA1; roughly 450 for DPB1. Several DR-DQ haplotypes were treated as single units for association and clustering because of strong linkage in the cohort. Across 398 genotyped donors of the cohort, an average of roughly 200,000 unique TCR beta nucleotide sequences per donor were sequenced, and 15% to 20% of those sequences were non-productive. The paper as a whole reports these results and caveats: HLA typing was unavailable for some donors at each locus, so association tests used only the typed subset. In a later analysis, more than 15,000 TCR beta sequences were associated with specific HLA alleles at a false discovery rate of 0.05. In a later analysis, HLA-associated TCR beta chains showed more clonal expansion and lower generation probabilities than non-associated chains that were equally common. In vitro tests confirmed that a few of the cytomegalovirus-associated TCR beta chains recognize cytomegalovirus antigens. Cytomegalovirus status was reported to be diagnosed by the classifier with high specificity and sensitivity in both the original and validation cohorts. In a later analysis, TCR association rates were found to vary across HLA loci, with the most associated TCRs seen for DRB1 alleles and the fewest for HLA-C alleles. Because counts were too low, more than 15 rarely observed V segments, including chromosome 9 orphons, were excluded from the earlier analysis of 587 of the donors. An earlier analysis of 450 to 750 of the donors showed that most TCR beta V segments appeared in productive rearrangements either about 90% or about 30% of the time, which broadly matched IMGT annotations. Only TCR beta chains were sequenced in this cohort, and the absence of alpha or paired-chain data limited detectable features. A cluster of highly shared sequence variants was judged likely to be a technical artifact of the sequencing pipeline. Linkage disequilibrium might explain the correlated functional status among segregating V segments, but an unknown experimental factor could not be excluded. The study gave a list of some 150 TCR beta chains associated with cytomegalovirus. While some public TCRs were present in many individuals, most TCR sequences turned up only very rarely across donors. CMV serostatus was the only immune exposure information available for the cohort. In a later genetic analysis, a missense DCLRE1C variant was associated with V-gene and J-gene trimming of TCR beta chains, and the association was replicated in an independent cohort. Some IMGT-functional V segments, including TRBV6-2 and TRBV6-3, could not be told apart with the 87-base-pair reads, so those segments were excluded. Most CMV-associated TCR beta chains appeared to be HLA-restricted in a later analysis, and the HLA associations seemed to be driven largely by CMV exposure. A further reported finding was that TCR beta sequences accurately predicted the HLA-A and HLA-B alleles for most subjects in the first cohort. In a later genetic analysis, fewer N-insertions in productive TCRs were reported among donors in an Asian-associated ancestry cluster than the roughly 710-donor mean. Roughly uniform sequencing depth across donors was assumed in presence/absence analyses, although this assumption may not hold. When HLA alleles, especially DR and DQ, strongly co-occurred, TCR associations were difficult to assign to individual alleles. The authors suggested that the approach could potentially be extended to other disease states and immunological phenotypes. According to a later analysis, parvovirus B19, influenza, CMV and Epstein-Barr virus appeared linked to several top co-occurrence clusters.

The cohort comprised 666 healthy bone marrow donors. At the time of sampling, every cohort member was nominally healthy, though immune exposures that went unrecorded were likely present. The donor was CMV seropositive and was included in the group of 289 seropositive cohort members. A peripheral blood sample was collected from each donor, and TCR beta sequencing was performed on peripheral blood mononuclear cells. Genomic DNA extraction from the blood cell samples was performed with the Qiagen DNeasy Blood Extraction Kit. This clonotype was obtained from a woman aged 60-75 years in good health and CMV-seropositive. Specimen: PBMCs. Here the chain combines TRBV7-8 and TRBJ2-7; 8 central nucleotides agree with TRBD1. This receptor has the CDR3 CASSLDRVNEQYF. The DNA is as follows: TGTGCCAGCAGCTTGGACAGGGTTAACGAGCAGTACTTC.